A selection of T cell receptor beta chains follows, all from one sample in a study of radiotherapy plus CTLA-4 blockade in lung cancer. The repertoire was sequenced with immunoSEQ multiplex PCR; TCRdb's copy has only in-frame clones and lacks some. The sample carries 75,000 to 80,000 clones, 70% to 90% recorded once. This specimen consisted of peripheral blood, obtained from a patient treated with radiotherapy plus ipilimumab. These receptors all stem from a human donor with non-small cell lung cancer who had stable disease on radiotherapy plus ipilimumab. The CDR3 runs from the conserved cysteine through the conserved F or W. A D gene is named only where the DNA matches it firmly. A clone size is listed for some rows: how often the clone was seen (once, few, many), or a class if it is expanded.

clone_size: NA
v_call: TRBV5-4
d_call: NA
j_call: TRBJ1-4
cdr3_nt: TGTGCCAGCAGCTTGGCATCGACCGGAGCCCTGTTTTTT
cdr3_aa: CASSLASTGALFF

clone_size: NA
v_call: TRBV10-2
d_call: TRBD1
j_call: TRBJ2-7
cdr3_nt: TGCGCCAGCAGTGAGGCTCAAGGACAGGGAAGCCCCTACGAGCAGTACTTC
cdr3_aa: CASSEAQGQGSPYEQYF

clone_size: NA
v_call: TRBV27
d_call: TRBD1
j_call: TRBJ2-1
cdr3_nt: TGTGCCAGCAGTTCATGGGACAGTCGGGAATACAATGAGCAGTTCTTC
cdr3_aa: CASSSWDSREYNEQFF

clone_size: NA
v_call: TRBV27
d_call: TRBD1
j_call: TRBJ2-4
cdr3_nt: TGTGCCAGCAGTCCCCGGGACAGGGTAGCCAAAAACATTCAGTACTTC
cdr3_aa: CASSPRDRVAKNIQYF

clone_size: NA
v_call: TRBV7-3
d_call: NA
j_call: TRBJ1-1
cdr3_nt: TGTGCCAGCAGCCAACAGAGCCACACTGAAGCTTTCTTT
cdr3_aa: CASSQQSHTEAFF

clone_size: NA
v_call: TRBV7-6
d_call: NA
j_call: TRBJ1-1
cdr3_nt: TGTGCCAGCAGCTTGACCACGAACACTGAAGCTTTCTTT
cdr3_aa: CASSLTTNTEAFF

clone_size: NA
v_call: TRBV25-1
d_call: TRBD1
j_call: TRBJ1-1
cdr3_nt: TGTGCCAGCAGTCCGAGGGGGCTAAAGAACACTGAAGCTTTCTTT
cdr3_aa: CASSPRGLKNTEAFF

clone_size: NA
v_call: TRBV7-2
d_call: TRBD2
j_call: TRBJ2-1
cdr3_nt: TGTGCCAGCAGCTTAGCAGCGGGGGGGCAATACAATGAGCAGTTCTTC
cdr3_aa: CASSLAAGGQYNEQFF

clone_size: NA
v_call: TRBV10-3
d_call: TRBD2
j_call: TRBJ2-5
cdr3_nt: TGTGCCATCGGGGCTAGCGGTACCCAAGAGACCCAGTACTTC
cdr3_aa: CAIGASGTQETQYF

clone_size: NA
v_call: TRBV19
d_call: NA
j_call: TRBJ1-5
cdr3_nt: TGTGCCAGTAGTATCTCGTCGACTCCCCATCAGCCCCAGCATTTT
cdr3_aa: CASSISSTPHQPQHF

clone_size: NA
v_call: TRBV4-1
d_call: NA
j_call: TRBJ2-3
cdr3_nt: TGCGCCAGCAGCCAAGCCTACCCCGGGTGGGCGGATCCCACAGATACGCAGTATTTT
cdr3_aa: CASSQAYPGWADPTDTQYF

clone_size: NA
v_call: TRBV4-1
d_call: TRBD2
j_call: TRBJ2-7
cdr3_nt: TGCGCCAGCAGCCAGGGCGACAGGGCATCTAGCGGGAAGTCCGAGCAGTACTTC
cdr3_aa: CASSQGDRASSGKSEQYF

clone_size: NA
v_call: TRBV27
d_call: NA
j_call: TRBJ1-6
cdr3_nt: TGTGCCAGCAGTAATGGGGGTTATAATTCACCCCTCCACTTT
cdr3_aa: CASSNGGYNSPLHF

clone_size: NA
v_call: TRBV5-4
d_call: NA
j_call: TRBJ2-3
cdr3_nt: TGTGCCAGCAGCCGGGACTCTAGCACAGATACGCAGTATTTT
cdr3_aa: CASSRDSSTDTQYF

clone_size: NA
v_call: TRBV15
d_call: TRBD1
j_call: TRBJ1-5
cdr3_nt: TGTGCCACGCTTATGGACAGGGCTGGTCAGCCCCAGCATTTT
cdr3_aa: CATLMDRAGQPQHF

clone_size: few
v_call: TRBV18
d_call: NA
j_call: TRBJ1-3
cdr3_nt: TGTGCCAGCTCGCCACAGGGTGCTGGAAACACCATATATTTT
cdr3_aa: CASSPQGAGNTIYF

clone_size: NA
v_call: TRBV20-1
d_call: TRBD2
j_call: TRBJ2-7
cdr3_nt: TGCAGTGCTGGGACTAGCGGGAGGCAGTACTTC
cdr3_aa: CSAGTSGRQYF

clone_size: NA
v_call: TRBV28
d_call: NA
j_call: TRBJ2-2
cdr3_nt: TGTGCCAGCACCCCTGGGGTGGGGGAGCTGTTTTTT
cdr3_aa: CASTPGVGELFF

clone_size: NA
v_call: TRBV5-1
d_call: TRBD2
j_call: TRBJ2-3
cdr3_nt: TGCGCCAGCAGCTTGGCGGGAGGTGGGACAGATACGCAGTATTTT
cdr3_aa: CASSLAGGGTDTQYF

clone_size: once
v_call: TRBV5-1
d_call: NA
j_call: TRBJ2-7
cdr3_nt: TGCGCCAGCAGCTCCTCCTACGAGCAGTACTTC
cdr3_aa: CASSSSYEQYF

clone_size: NA
v_call: TRBV19
d_call: NA
j_call: TRBJ1-1
cdr3_nt: TGTGCCAGTAGTATCGGTGGCAGAGCGAACACTGAAGCTTTCTTT
cdr3_aa: CASSIGGRANTEAFF

clone_size: NA
v_call: TRBV18
d_call: NA
j_call: TRBJ1-6
cdr3_nt: TGTGCCAGCTCACCTTTAGGGTCATCCTATAATTCACCCCTCCACTTT
cdr3_aa: CASSPLGSSYNSPLHF

clone_size: few
v_call: TRBV7-9
d_call: TRBD2
j_call: TRBJ2-7
cdr3_nt: TGTGCCAGCAGCCAGCGGGGGGTCAACGAGCAGTACTTC
cdr3_aa: CASSQRGVNEQYF

clone_size: NA
v_call: TRBV16
d_call: TRBD1
j_call: TRBJ1-5
cdr3_nt: TGTGCCAGCAGCCAATCTAGCGGGACAGGGGAACAGCCCCAGCATTTT
cdr3_aa: CASSQSSGTGEQPQHF

clone_size: NA
v_call: TRBV6-6
d_call: TRBD2
j_call: TRBJ2-3
cdr3_nt: TGTGCCAGCAGTTACTCTAGCGGGAGCCCGACCCATACGCAGTATTTT
cdr3_aa: CASSYSSGSPTHTQYF

clone_size: NA
v_call: TRBV19
d_call: TRBD1
j_call: TRBJ1-5
cdr3_nt: TGTGCCAGCAGGGAGGACAGGGGCTTTGTTCAGCCCCAGCATTTT
cdr3_aa: CASREDRGFVQPQHF

clone_size: NA
v_call: TRBV7-3
d_call: TRBD1
j_call: TRBJ1-1
cdr3_nt: TGTGCCAGCAGCTTAATTGGGGACAGGGGTAGCAGCACTGAAGCTTTCTTT
cdr3_aa: CASSLIGDRGSSTEAFF

clone_size: NA
v_call: TRBV9
d_call: TRBD2
j_call: TRBJ2-3
cdr3_nt: TGTGCCAGCAGCGTCGCGGGAGAGTCCACAGATACGCAGTATTTT
cdr3_aa: CASSVAGESTDTQYF

clone_size: once
v_call: TRBV6-5
d_call: TRBD1
j_call: TRBJ1-2
cdr3_nt: TGTGCCAGCAGTTACTGGACAGGGCTTAACTATGGCTACACCTTC
cdr3_aa: CASSYWTGLNYGYTF

clone_size: few
v_call: TRBV10-3
d_call: TRBD1
j_call: TRBJ2-7
cdr3_nt: TGTGCCATCAGTGGACCTGGACAGGGGGGATACGAGCAGTACTTC
cdr3_aa: CAISGPGQGGYEQYF

clone_size: NA
v_call: TRBV7-8
d_call: NA
j_call: TRBJ2-5
cdr3_nt: TGTGCCAGCAGCTTACTGGTCCCCCGGCAGGCCCCGACCCAGTACTTC
cdr3_aa: CASSLLVPRQAPTQYF

clone_size: NA
v_call: TRBV6-4
d_call: NA
j_call: TRBJ1-3
cdr3_nt: TGTGCCAGCAGTGACTCGACGGGGGGTCACCCCCGTTGTGCTGGAAACACCATATATTTT
cdr3_aa: CASSDSTGGHPRCAGNTIYF

clone_size: NA
v_call: TRBV5-6
d_call: NA
j_call: TRBJ1-2
cdr3_nt: TGTGCCAGCAGCTTGCCCGGGGCTAACTATGGCTACACCTTC
cdr3_aa: CASSLPGANYGYTF

clone_size: NA
v_call: TRBV28
d_call: NA
j_call: TRBJ2-7
cdr3_nt: TGTGCCAGCAGTTCCGGGATCTACGAGCAGTACTTC
cdr3_aa: CASSSGIYEQYF

clone_size: NA
v_call: TRBV28
d_call: NA
j_call: TRBJ2-7
cdr3_nt: TGTGCCAGCACCAAACACCGGGACGGGGCCTACGAGCAGTACTTC
cdr3_aa: CASTKHRDGAYEQYF

clone_size: NA
v_call: TRBV28
d_call: NA
j_call: TRBJ1-3
cdr3_nt: TGTGCCAGCAGGGGGGTCGGAGGGGCGAAGGGAAACACCATATATTTT
cdr3_aa: CASRGVGGAKGNTIYF

clone_size: NA
v_call: TRBV29-1
d_call: TRBD1
j_call: TRBJ2-2
cdr3_nt: TGCAGCGTTACCGGGACAGGGTCTACGAACACCGGGGAGCTGTTTTTT
cdr3_aa: CSVTGTGSTNTGELFF

clone_size: NA
v_call: TRBV6-5
d_call: NA
j_call: TRBJ1-4
cdr3_nt: TGTGCCAGCAGTTACACGGGAACTAATGAAAAACTGTTTTTT
cdr3_aa: CASSYTGTNEKLFF